This TCR beta chain was recovered during a study of blood T cell repertoires in COVID-19. Study-wide context: There were acute and convalescent COVID-19 samples, and they came from the United States, Italy and Spain.

The data were produced by immunoSEQ multiplex PCR, yet TCRdb's version contains in-frame clones alone and is incomplete. The sample includes fewer than 350,000 clones, roughly 85% seen only once; the top ten take just over 7%. This clone was seen ten or more times. This CDR3 has 18 amino acids. This TCR was recovered from a human donor in a cohort sampled during active COVID-19. Input material: peripheral blood. The chain joins TRBV21-1 to TRBJ1-3. TRBV21-1 is a known pseudogene. CDR3 protein: CASSSLRTGERPGNTIYF. The CDR3 nucleotides are TGTGCCAGCAGCAGTCTAAGGACCGGGGAGAGACCTGGAAACACCATATATTTT.